The 10 T cell receptor beta chains in this list originate from one sample, sequenced in a study of cytomegalovirus exposure and HLA in healthy donors. The primer mix had 60 Vbeta and 13 Jbeta primers. Only in-frame clones appear in the TCRdb table, and some are missing; sequencing was by immunoSEQ multiplex PCR. The table includes over 120,000 clones, roughly 80% detected once. The sample comprised PBMCs. Receptors were obtained from a female donor in good health and CMV-seronegative.

The chain couples TRBV6-5 to TRBJ2-7, with TRBD2 matching 13 bases. The CDR3 length is 15 residues. Germline assignment: CDR1 MNHEY and CDR2 SVGAGI. V was clipped by 6 bases and J by 2 bases; unmatched bases: 4. The CDR3: CASSLLAGGTYEQYF. The CDR3 DNA reads as TGTGCCAGCAGCCTACTAGCGGGAGGGACCTACGAGCAGTACTTC.

This chain links TRBV7-8 with TRBJ2-2; no clear D. V lost 2 bases and J lost 6, with 4 bases in between. CDR3 length equals 12 residues. Germline V lookup: CDR1 SGHVS, CDR2 FQNEAQ. The CDR3 nucleotides are TGTGCCAGCAGCTTACTTCCCGGGGAGCTGTTTTTT. Translation gives CASSLLPGELFF.

The rearrangement joins TRBV4-1 to TRBJ2-3; 8 bases fit TRBD2. Germline loops: CDR1 MGHRA, CDR2 YSYEKL. This CDR3 is 16 amino acids long. The trim removed 2 bases at V and 7 bases at J, leaving 11 bases unmatched. The CDR3 is CASSQLISGSRNTQYF. CDR3 DNA sequence: TGCGCCAGCAGCCAATTGATCAGCGGGAGTAGGAATACGCAGTATTTT.

This clone was detected only a few times. The rearrangement uses TRBV4-3 and TRBJ2-1; possibly TRBD1 for D (6 bases). V was clipped by 0 bases and J by 6 bases, with 9 bases between them. The germline V gene encodes CDR1 LGHNA and CDR2 YSLEER. The CDR3 extends over 14 amino acids. CDR3 DNA sequence: TGCGCCAGCAGCCAAGATCTAGGGGGCAATGAGCAGTTCTTC. Its translation is CASSQDLGGNEQFF.

The V and J genes are TRBV5-1 and TRBJ2-3; D uncertain. The CDR3 runs to 15 residues. Germline loops: CDR1 SGHRS, CDR2 YFSETQ. Trimming stripped 0 bases from V and 3 bases from J, with 11 bases between. CDR3 residues: CASSLGSGSTDTQYF. DNA of the CDR3: TGCGCCAGCAGCTTGGGGTCAGGTTCGACAGATACGCAGTATTTT.

This clone has just one count. The rearrangement joins TRBV15 to TRBJ2-5; unclear D gene. The end of the DNA fits TRBJ2-7 better, so the J call may be wrong. CDR1 is LNHNV and CDR2 is YYDKDF in the germline V gene (reference sequence). The CDR3 sequence is 12 residues long. CDR3 DNA: TGTGCCACCAGCAGTTTGAACTACGAGCAGTACTTC. It translates to CATSSLNYEQYF.

This sequence joins TRBV2 and TRBJ2-4; 7 nucleotides line up with TRBD2. The CDR3 covers 16 residues. Germline V gives CDR1 SNHLY, CDR2 FYNNEI. The trim removed 6 bases at V and 1 base at J, leaving 9 bases unmatched. The CDR3 spells CASSLGEGWAKNIQYF. The CDR3 DNA reads TGTGCCAGCAGCCTCGGGGAGGGTTGGGCCAAAAACATTCAGTACTTC.

The rearrangement joins TRBV19 to TRBJ1-6, with D possibly being TRBD1 (5 bases). Germline V gives CDR1 LNHDA, CDR2 SQIVND (reference sequence). The CDR3 sequence is 16 residues long. Trimming stripped 3 bases from V and 0 bases from J, with 9 bases between. CDR3 bases: TGTGCCAGTAGTATCGGGGGGAGCTCCTATAATTCACCCCTCCACTTT. It is translated as CASSIGGSSYNSPLHF.

The V call is TRBV5-4, the J call TRBJ1-1; 11 bases are a match to TRBD1. The CDR3 is made up of 15 amino acids. Trimming removed 2 bases from V and 2 bases from J; junction bases left unmatched: 2. CDR1 and CDR2 from the germline V gene are SGHNT and YYREEE (reference sequence). CDR3 coding DNA: TGTGCCAGCAGCTTTAGGACAGGGGGCAACACTGAAGCTTTCTTT. Amino acids: CASSFRTGGNTEAFF. Filled out from reference TRBV5-4 and TRBJ1-1, the complete variable domain reads ETGVTQSPTHLIKTRGQQVTLRCSSQSGHNTVSWYQQALGQGPQFIFQYYREEENGRGNFPPRFSGLQFPNYSSELNVNALELDDSALYLCASSFRTGGNTEAFFGQGTRLTVV.

The chain carries TRBV11-2 and TRBJ2-7; TRBD1 is a possible D gene (6 bases). The CDR3 extends over 12 amino acids. With 6 bases removed from V and 6 bases from J, the gap between germline ends came to 12 bases. The germline CDR1 and CDR2 sequences are SGHAT and FQNNGV. The CDR3, as DNA: TGTGCCAGCAGACGTTCAGGGGCCGAGCAGTACTTC. Protein product: CASRRSGAEQYF.